This TCR beta chain was profiled in a study of T-cell memory formation after mild COVID-19 (dated by TCRdb to 2020 to 2022). Notes on the research overall: Most TCR sequence clusters were specific to one of the two donors. In two donors, T-cell clones that expanded and contracted after mild COVID-19 were followed by sequencing TCRalpha and TCRbeta repertoires longitudinally. Two young, previously healthy adult volunteers, one female and one male, were included in the cohort. The full study reports these points: Contracting CD4+ clones were found mainly in CM and EM memory subsets, while CD8+ clones were enriched in EMRA. From day 15 to 85, contracting clones showed balanced CD4/CD8 phenotypes, whereas a second wave of clones that expanded from day 15 to 37 leaned towards CD4+. Some responding clones were detected in pre-infection memory, suggesting pre-existing cross-reactive memory T cells joined the SARS-CoV-2 response. Whether the second-wave clones peaking on day 37 were SARS-CoV-2 specific was not confirmed. Only two mild cases were covered in the study, and larger cohorts including severe cases with pre-infection samples were considered necessary.

Comments on this clonotype: Which antigen it targets is not known. One base away there is no much larger clone; base qualities are not given.

V is cut by 1 base and J by 12 bases, and the space between the germline ends is 15 bases. The germline V gene (reference sequence) supplies CDR1 LGHDT and CDR2 YNNKEL. The CDR3, cysteine through phenylalanine, is 13 amino acids long. Only CDR3 DNA is held: 39 bases, read in frame from base 1. Ficoll-Paque density gradient centrifugation was the method used to isolate PBMCs. The sequencer listed for this sample is Illumina NovaSeq 6000. Using 5'RACE with constant-segment primers, TCRalpha and TCRbeta cDNA libraries were constructed, with sample barcodes and unique molecular identifiers added in the process. Trizol reagent was used to extract RNA from every sample. Libraries were amplified in two PCR steps, with a second sample barcode and Illumina TruSeq adapters added in the second step. The libraries were sequenced on an Illumina NovaSeq using 2 x 150 bp paired-end reads. As for how the authors treated the data: Demultiplexing of reads and collapsing into UMI-guided consensus sequences were performed with migec v1.2.7. Using mixcr v2.1.11, UMI consensuses were aligned to TRA and TRB V and J templates and then assembled into clonotypes. A clonotype was counted as expanded or contracted only when both edgeR and NoisET called the clonotype significant, with the noise models trained on biological replicates. For edgeR calls, a false discovery rate-adjusted p below 0.01 and a log2 fold-change threshold of 1 were applied. PCA with hierarchical clustering of max-normalized trajectories of the 1000 most abundant clonotypes was used as exploratory dynamics analysis. The CD4 or CD8 phenotype of responding clones was assigned using the separately sequenced CD4+ and CD8+ repertoires. TCRdb applied fastp at Q25 and MiXCR to the public reads, then kept only in-frame beta chains. Every distinct CDR3 protein forms one entry, paired with its most common genes and DNA. TCRdb, rather than the study authors, made the V and J calls. Counted in this sample were about 290,000 distinct CDR3 sequences; less than 20% of them appeared once. Jointly, the top ten make up 22% of the sample.

The chain employs TRBV3-1 and TRBJ1-2, with the identity of the D gene unclear. Sequenced input: PBMCs or a T cell subset sorted from them (not recorded which). This clonotype was sampled from a young man who had mild COVID-19 (a few samples of this study predate the infection). The sample titles of this study are shuffled in the database, so cell type and time point are left out; the donor was told from shared clones. The CDR3 loop reads CASSQAWTAHNTF. The nucleotides read TGTGCCAGCAGCCAAGCGTGGACCGCACACAACACCTTC.